These 30 T cell receptor beta chains originate from one sample sequenced in a study of blood T cell repertoires in COVID-19. The protocol was immunoSEQ multiplex PCR, while the TCRdb copy is restricted to in-frame clones and leaves out a portion. The sample holds approximately 150,000 clones; roughly 89% are singletons and the top ten take over 4.5%. The sample taken for sequencing was peripheral blood. These receptor sequences come from a human donor in a cohort sampled during active COVID-19.

The chain links TRBV18 to TRBJ1-2; 11 bases match TRBD1. The CDR3 totals 14 residues. The germline CDR1 and CDR2 sequences are KGHSH and LQKENI. The junction had 9 bases not matched to a gene; V was cut back by 7 bases and J by 8 bases. CDR3: CASFPGTGGGGYTF. DNA of the CDR3: TGTGCCAGCTTCCCCGGGACAGGGGGTGGAGGCTACACCTTC. The variable domain in full, with the rest retrieved from reference TRBV18 and TRBJ1-2, is NAGVMQNPRHLVRRRGQEARLRCSPMKGHSHVYWYRQLPEEGLKFMVYLQKENIIDESGMPKERFSAEFPKEGPSILRIQQVVRGDSAAYFCASFPGTGGGGYTFGSGTRLTVV.

Note on this clone: This CDR3 is also generated by other DNA sequences in the sample. This chain connects TRBV6-5 to TRBJ2-1; 7 bases match TRBD2. This CDR3 comprises 15 residues. The germline gives CDR1 MNHEY, CDR2 SVGAGI. After removal of 0 bases from V and 2 bases from J, the junction contained 1 base not matched to a gene. In nucleotides, the CDR3 is TGTGCCAGCAGTTACTCCCGGGAGGCCTACAATGAGCAGTTCTTC. It codes for CASSYSREAYNEQFF.

This chain connects TRBV5-1 to TRBJ2-3; D is perhaps TRBD2 (6 bases). The CDR3 is made up of 13 amino acids. Germline lookup yields CDR1 SGHRS and CDR2 YFSETQ. V shed 4 bases and J shed 5 bases, with 11 bases lying between them. In DNA form, the CDR3 reads TGCGCCAGCAGCCGACCGGGGGTAGATACGCAGTATTTT. This sequence encodes CASSRPGVDTQYF.

V gene TRBV6-5 combines with J gene TRBJ2-7; 9 bases map to TRBD1. The CDR3 loop spans 13 amino acids. Germline CDR1 and CDR2: MNHEY and SVGAGI. V shed 7 bases, J shed 6 bases, and the junction held 7 bases outside the gene matches. The CDR3 DNA reads TGTGCCAGCAAAAGGACAGGGGAAGGCGAGCAGTACTTC. Translated, it gives CASKRTGEGEQYF.

This clone was seen once. The V call is TRBV2, the J call TRBJ2-7; D is perhaps TRBD1 (5 bases). Trimming left V 9 bases short and J 5 bases short, with 14 bases between. This CDR3 is 12 amino acids long. Germline CDR1 reads SNHLY; CDR2 reads FYNNEI. CDR3 nucleotides: TGTGCCAGATCAGACAGCCCCCACGAGCAGTACTTC. It yields the protein CARSDSPHEQYF.

This chain links TRBV6-2 or TRBV6-3 with TRBJ2-5, with TRBD2 matching 13 bases. With 6 bases clipped from V and 7 bases from J, the junction kept 8 bases outside the gene matches. The CDR3 is made up of 15 amino acids. CDR1 and CDR2 from the germline V gene are MNHEY and SVGEGT. CDR3 coding DNA: TGTGCCAGCAGCAAACTAGCGGGGGGGCCTGGGACCCAGTACTTC. Protein: CASSKLAGGPGTQYF.

The rearrangement uses TRBV19 and TRBJ2-6; tentatively, D is TRBD2 (5 bases). The CDR3 extends over 15 amino acids. Trimming removed 3 bases from V and 4 bases from J, with 10 bases in between. CDR1 is LNHDA, CDR2 SQIVND, per germline (reference sequence). In DNA, the CDR3 is TGTGCCAGTAGTATTCGAGGGCCGGGGGCCAACGTCCTGACTTTC. It translates to CASSIRGPGANVLTF. Combining the CDR3 with reference TRBV19 and TRBJ2-6 gives the whole variable domain DGGITQSPKYLFRKEGQNVTLSCEQNLNHDAMYWYRQDPGQGLRLIYYSQIVNDFQKGDIAEGYSVSREKKESFPLTVTSAQKNPTAFYLCASSIRGPGANVLTFGAGSRLTVL.

This chain links TRBV6-1 with TRBJ1-2, with 9 bases identical to TRBD1. The CDR3 spans 15 residues. The germline gives CDR1 MNHNS, CDR2 SASEGT. The J segment lost 7 bases and the V segment lost 0 bases, leaving 6 bases of the junction unmatched. CDR3 nucleotides: TGTGCCAGCAGTGAAGCCCGGGACAGGGCCGGTGGCTACACCTTC. Protein: CASSEARDRAGGYTF.

The gene calls are TRBV14 and TRBJ2-1; no clear D. With 2 bases removed from V and 6 bases from J, the gap between germline ends came to 5 bases. Germline V lookup: CDR1 SGHDN, CDR2 FVKESK. The CDR3 runs to 12 residues. The CDR3 spells CASSQLGNEQFF. DNA for the CDR3: TGTGCCAGCAGCCAACTAGGCAATGAGCAGTTCTTC.

The rearrangement joins TRBV19 to TRBJ2-3; 10 nucleotides agree with TRBD2. Germline lookup yields CDR1 LNHDA and CDR2 SQIVND (reference sequence). The CDR3 has 15 amino acids. With 6 bases clipped from V and 4 bases from J, the junction kept 7 bases outside the gene matches. Written as DNA, the CDR3 is TGTGCCAGTAGCCGTCTAGCGGGAGTGGCAGATACGCAGTATTTT. Amino acid sequence: CASSRLAGVADTQYF.

This clone has a handful of counts. The chain couples TRBV7-9 to TRBJ1-5; TRBD1 aligns across 8 bases. The CDR3 sequence is 15 residues long. Germline loops: CDR1 SEHNR, CDR2 FQNEAQ (reference sequence). Trimming cost V 5 bases and J 5 bases; bases outside gene matches: 8. The CDR3 DNA reads as TGTGCCAGCAGCCCTCCCGGACAGGGTGATCAGCCCCAGCATTTT. Translated: CASSPPGQGDQPQHF.

The J gene is TRBJ2-7, the V gene TRBV5-1, with 9 positions matching TRBD1. V lost 2 bases to trimming and J lost 2 bases; unmatched junction nucleotides: 5. This CDR3 has 15 residues. Germline lookup yields CDR1 SGHRS and CDR2 YFSETQ. The CDR3 is CASSLDRGITYEQYF. The CDR3 nucleotides are TGCGCCAGCAGCTTAGACAGGGGGATCACCTACGAGCAGTACTTC.

This chain joins TRBV20-1 and TRBJ2-7; D gene unclear. CDR1 and CDR2 (germline): DFQATT, SNEGSKA (reference sequence). This CDR3 contains 11 residues. V was pared by 5 bases and J by 3 bases, with 8 bases between. CDR3 coding DNA: TGCAGTGCTGATCTAGGCTACGAGCAGTACTTC. It encodes CSADLGYEQYF.

This chain connects TRBV15 to TRBJ2-5; D remains ambiguous. V dropped 4 bases and J dropped 3 bases, with 6 bases sitting between them. This CDR3 region has 12 residues. Germline CDR1 LNHNV, CDR2 YYDKDF (reference sequence). The CDR3 reads CATSTAEETQYF. DNA of the CDR3: TGTGCCACCAGCACGGCGGAAGAGACCCAGTACTTC.

In its sample, this clone was seen a few times. The V gene is TRBV6-5, the J gene TRBJ1-1; D gene ambiguous. This CDR3 spans 13 amino acids. Germline CDR1 reads MNHEY; CDR2 reads SVGAGI. V lost 0 bases, J lost 3 bases, and 5 bases lay in between. DNA of the CDR3: TGTGCCAGCAGTTACTCGGCGGACACTGAAGCTTTCTTT. It codes for CASSYSADTEAFF.

The rearrangement uses TRBV12-3 or TRBV12-4 and TRBJ1-1; D is possibly TRBD1 (5 bases). Trimming took 5 bases from V and 10 from J, leaving 17 bases between them. This CDR3 is built from 13 residues. The CDR3 DNA sequence: TGTGCCAGCAGTCTCACATTGTGGGGGGGAGCTTTCTTT. Translation gives CASSLTLWGGAFF.

CDR3 region: CASKGTVLLGTEAFF. Here the CDR3 DNA reads TGTGCCAGCAAGGGGACAGTCCTCCTGGGCACTGAAGCTTTCTTT. The V and J genes are TRBV6-5 and TRBJ1-1; 7 bases are shared with TRBD1. V was clipped by 7 bases and J by 4 bases; unmatched bases: 12. This CDR3 region has 15 residues. Germline CDR1 reads MNHEY; CDR2 reads SVGAGI.

This chain connects TRBV11-2 to TRBJ2-5, with 13 bases matching TRBD2. The CDR3 runs to 16 residues. V was clipped by 5 bases and J by 0 bases; unmatched bases: 3. CDR1 is SGHAT and CDR2 is FQNNGV in the germline V gene. Written as DNA, the CDR3 is TGTGCCAGCAGCCTGGGACTAGCGGGGCACCAAGAGACCCAGTACTTC. This translates into CASSLGLAGHQETQYF.

In nucleotides, the CDR3 is TGTGCCAGCAGCCTACGGGGGACTAGCGGGGGCTACAATGAGCAGTTCTTC. This encodes CASSLRGTSGGYNEQFF. V and J are TRBV27 and TRBJ2-1; 14 nucleotides match TRBD2. From germline, CDR1 is MNHEY and CDR2 SMNVEV (reference sequence). V was pared by 6 bases and J by 3 bases, with 7 bases of the junction left unmatched. CDR3 length: 17 residues.

The CDR3 protein is CASGGELYEQYF. In DNA, the CDR3 is TGTGCCAGCGGCGGGGAGTTGTACGAGCAGTACTTC. J is TRBJ2-7 and V is TRBV28; D perhaps matches TRBD2 (6 bases). Trimming stripped 8 bases from V and 4 bases from J, with 12 bases between. This CDR3 region has 12 residues. Germline V gene data show CDR1 as MDHEN and CDR2 as SYDVKM.

The gene calls are TRBV19 and TRBJ2-7, with TRBD2 matching over 7 bases. Germline CDR1 LNHDA, CDR2 SQIVND (reference sequence). With 4 bases clipped from V and 4 bases from J, the junction kept 7 bases outside the gene matches. The CDR3 is made up of 14 amino acids. The CDR3 nucleotides are TGTGCCAGTAGTAGCGGGAGCCCTGTATACGAGCAGTACTTC. Translation: CASSSGSPVYEQYF.

The chain carries TRBV27 and TRBJ2-7; the match to TRBD2 covers 13 bases. Germline V CDR1 and CDR2: MNHEY, SMNVEV (reference sequence). This CDR3 has 16 residues. The V and J ends lost 6 bases and 5 bases, in that order; junction bases with no gene match: 10. The DNA for the CDR3 is TGTGCCAGCAGAGCAAGGACTAGCGGGAGAATCCACGAGCAGTACTTC. Translated, it gives CASRARTSGRIHEQYF.

This clone was recorded only once. The gene calls are TRBV6-5 and TRBJ2-7, with 7 bases lining up with TRBD1. Germline trimming cut 7 bases from V and 1 base from J; bases unmatched to any gene: 7. This CDR3 region has 14 residues. Germline-derived CDR1 and CDR2 are MNHEY and SVGAGI. The CDR3 reads CASTRDSRSYEQYF. CDR3 DNA sequence: TGTGCCAGCACACGGGACAGCCGTTCCTACGAGCAGTACTTC.

The chain carries TRBV10-3 and TRBJ1-2; 11 bases fit TRBD1. The CDR3 is 14 residues long. The trim removed 6 bases at V and 7 bases at J, leaving 7 bases unmatched. Germline V gene lookup returns CDR1 ENHRY and CDR2 SYGVKD. Here the CDR3 DNA reads TGTGCCATCAGCCGGGACAGGGGGACCCTTGGCTACACCTTC. Its translation is CAISRDRGTLGYTF.

This clone was observed once. The chain uses TRBV7-9 and TRBJ1-5; 7 bases are shared with TRBD1. This CDR3 is 15 amino acids long. The V gene end was trimmed by 0 bases and the J gene end by 7 bases; junction bases not matched to a gene: 6. The V gene's germline CDR1 is SEHNR and CDR2 FQNEAQ (reference sequence). The CDR3 region has the DNA TGTGCCAGCAGCTTAGCACGGCAGGGGGGCCAGCCCCAGCATTTT. This encodes CASSLARQGGQPQHF.

The rearrangement uses TRBV19 and TRBJ1-5; the D gene is possibly TRBD1 (5 bases). V lost 2 bases and J 3 bases, leaving 11 bases between the germline ends. Germline-derived CDR1 and CDR2 are LNHDA and SQIVND (reference sequence). This CDR3 has 15 residues. The CDR3 DNA is TGTGCCAGTAGTATACCCAGGGACTCCAATCAGCCCCAGCATTTT. Translating gives CASSIPRDSNQPQHF.

This chain uses TRBV30 with TRBJ1-4; 8 nucleotides align to TRBD1. V shed 1 base, J shed 6 bases, and the junction held 7 bases outside the gene matches. Germline V gene data show CDR1 as GTSNPN and CDR2 as SVGIG (reference sequence). CDR3 length: 15 residues. CDR3 nucleotides: TGTGCCTGGAGTGAGGGGACAGGTGTATATGAAAAACTGTTTTTT. It translates to CAWSEGTGVYEKLFF.

The chain combines TRBV23-1 with TRBJ2-7; D not certain. TRBV23-1 is filed as an ORF, its function uncertain. Trimming left V 0 bases short and J 4 bases short, with 22 bases between. This CDR3 is 18 amino acids long. This CDR3 is CASSQSLRVNPSPYEQYF. The CDR3, as DNA: TGCGCCAGCAGTCAATCCTTACGGGTCAATCCTTCCCCATACGAGCAGTACTTC.

The chain carries TRBV28 and TRBJ2-7, with D possibly being TRBD2 (5 bases). The CDR3 runs to 15 residues. The V end was cut by 2 bases, the J end by 0 bases, with 11 bases between. Germline-derived CDR1 and CDR2 are MDHEN and SYDVKM. Here the CDR3 DNA reads TGTGCCAGCAGTTTAGGCAGGAGGAGCTCCTACGAGCAGTACTTC. Translated: CASSLGRRSSYEQYF.

The chain is built from TRBV27 and TRBJ1-2; TRBD1 matches at 9 bases. The CDR3 totals 13 residues. Unmatched junction bases numbered 6, after V lost 5 bases and J lost 8 bases. Germline V gene data show CDR1 as MNHEY and CDR2 as SMNVEV (reference sequence). DNA of the CDR3: TGTGCCAGCAGTACACAGGGGGCGCGGGGCTACACCTTC. Translation: CASSTQGARGYTF.